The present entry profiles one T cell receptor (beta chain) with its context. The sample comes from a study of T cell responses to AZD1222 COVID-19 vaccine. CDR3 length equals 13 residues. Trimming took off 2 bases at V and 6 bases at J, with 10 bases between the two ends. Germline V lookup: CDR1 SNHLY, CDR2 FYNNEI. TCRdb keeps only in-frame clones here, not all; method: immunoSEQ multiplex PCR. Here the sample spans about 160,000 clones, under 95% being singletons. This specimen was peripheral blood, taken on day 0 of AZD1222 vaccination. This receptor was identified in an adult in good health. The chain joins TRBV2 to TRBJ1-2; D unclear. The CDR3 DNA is TGTGCCAGCAGTGAACGGCGGAAAAATGGCTACACCTTC. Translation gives CASSERRKNGYTF.